The next 12 T cell receptor beta chains were all read from a single sample in a study of shared clonotypes between healthy human individuals. Method: immunoSEQ multiplex PCR; TCRdb's copy keeps in-frame clones and lacks some. The sample yields around 600,000 clones, about 96% seen once. Material for sequencing was naive CD4+ T cells sorted from blood. Subset of the sample: CD45RA+ positively selected. The receptors stem from a woman between 25 and 40 years old in good health.

The chain combines TRBV28 with TRBJ2-7; TRBD1 matches 8 bases. CDR3 size: 13 residues. Trimming at V came to 10 bases and at J to 3 bases, leaving 8 bases not matched to a gene. Looked up from germline, CDR1 is MDHEN and CDR2 is SYDVKM. DNA of the CDR3: TGTGCCAACGCCCGGGACAGGAGCTACGAGCAGTACTTC. Translating gives CANARDRSYEQYF.

The genes are TRBV7-2 and TRBJ2-7; 7 bases agree with TRBD1. Germline V lookup: CDR1 SGHTA, CDR2 FQGNSA. The CDR3 loop spans 15 amino acids. The V segment lost 5 bases and the J segment 3 bases; nucleotides outside the gene matches: 10. This CDR3 is CASSRGQVTHYEQYF. The CDR3 bases are TGTGCCAGCAGCCGAGGACAGGTAACCCACTACGAGCAGTACTTC. The full variable domain, completed using reference TRBV7-2 and TRBJ2-7, is GAGVSQSPSNKVTEKGKDVELRCDPISGHTALYWYRQSLGQGLEFLIYFQGNSAPDKSGLPSDRFSAERTGGSVSTLTIQRTQQEDSAVYLCASSRGQVTHYEQYFGPGTRLTVT.

This rearrangement joins TRBV4-1 to TRBJ1-1; D remains unclear. V was trimmed by 0 bases and J by 5 bases, leaving 10 bases between them. The CDR3 sequence is 14 residues long. Looked up from germline, CDR1 is MGHRA and CDR2 is YSYEKL. The CDR3 region has the DNA TGCGCCAGCAGCCAAGAAAGAGGGAGAACTGAAGCTTTCTTT. It codes for CASSQERGRTEAFF.

In DNA form, the CDR3 reads TGCAGCGCCCAGGGAGTCCGGAACTATGGCTACACCTTC. Amino acid sequence: CSAQGVRNYGYTF. This chain joins TRBV29-1 and TRBJ1-2, with D perhaps matching TRBD1 (5 bases). The V gene's germline CDR1 is SQVTM and CDR2 ANQGSEA. The CDR3 sequence is 13 residues long. V dropped 7 bases and J dropped 2 bases, with 14 bases sitting between them. The variable domain in full, completed from reference TRBV29-1 and TRBJ1-2, reads SAVISQKPSRDICQRGTSLTIQCQVDSQVTMMFWYRQQPGQSLTLIATANQGSEATYESGFVIDKFPISRPNLTFSTLTVSNMSPEDSSIYLCSAQGVRNYGYTFGSGTRLTVV.

This clone was found once. The V call is TRBV4-1, the J call TRBJ2-1; 12 bases are shared with TRBD2. Looked up from germline, CDR1 is MGHRA and CDR2 is YSYEKL. Losses at the gene ends were 0 bases for V and 7 bases for J; bases not matched to a gene: 16. This CDR3 has 20 amino acids. CDR3 amino acids: CASSQERLGLTSGSGNEQFF. The CDR3 region has the DNA TGCGCCAGCAGCCAAGAACGCCTCGGCCTGACTAGCGGGAGTGGAAATGAGCAGTTCTTC.

About this clone: Other DNA sequences in the sample encode the same CDR3. The chain carries TRBV30 and TRBJ2-3; D may match TRBD1 or TRBD2 (5 bases each). CDR1 is GTSNPN and CDR2 is SVGIG in the germline V gene (reference sequence). V lost 2 bases to trimming and J lost 2 bases, with 8 bases between them. The CDR3 totals 13 residues. The CDR3 spells CAWSRDLTDTQYF. Written as DNA, the CDR3 is TGTGCCTGGAGTCGGGACCTCACAGATACGCAGTATTTT.

The chain links TRBV7-6 to TRBJ2-1; D is unresolved. The CDR3 is 14 amino acids. V dropped 3 bases and J dropped 0 bases, with 6 bases sitting between them. CDR1 is SGHVS and CDR2 is FNYEAQ in the germline V gene. Here the CDR3 DNA reads TGTGCCAGCAGCTTGGAGAGCTCCTACAATGAGCAGTTCTTC. It encodes CASSLESSYNEQFF. Together with reference TRBV7-6 and TRBJ2-1, the CDR3 gives the full variable domain: GAGVSQSPRYKVTKRGQDVALRCDPISGHVSLYWYRQALGQGPEFLTYFNYEAQQDKSGLPNDRFSAERPEGSISTLTIQRTEQRDSAMYRCASSLESSYNEQFFGPGTRLTVL.

This clone has only one observation. The V call is TRBV15, the J call TRBJ1-3; no reliable D call. Deletions cut 0 bases from V and 2 bases from J, with 8 bases between. The CDR3 is made up of 15 amino acids. The germline CDR1 and CDR2 sequences are LNHNV and YYDKDF (reference sequence). CDR3 in DNA: TGTGCCACCAGCAGAGATTGGCCCCCTGGAAACACCATATATTTT. Protein: CATSRDWPPGNTIYF.

This clone was observed once. V is TRBV21-1 and J is TRBJ2-3; whether TRBD2, the table's D call, matches the DNA was not checked. TRBV21-1 is designated a pseudogene. CDR3 length: 16 amino acids. The CDR3 sequence: CASSTPTSGVTDTQYF. The CDR3 bases are TGTGCCAGCAGCACCCCGACTAGCGGGGTCACAGATACGCAGTATTTT.

The chain carries TRBV27 and TRBJ2-1; maybe TRBD1 (5 bases). V lost 10 bases, J lost 7 bases, and 11 bases lay in between. Germline CDR1 MNHEY, CDR2 SMNVEV (reference sequence). The CDR3 sequence is 11 residues long. The chain's CDR3 is CATGYQNEQFF. In DNA form, the CDR3 reads TGTGCCACAGGGTATCAGAATGAGCAGTTCTTC.

V gene TRBV27 combines with J gene TRBJ1-2; D gene unclear. This CDR3 comprises 16 residues. Germline CDR1 reads MNHEY; CDR2 reads SMNVEV (reference sequence). Trimming removed 1 base at V and 7 bases at J, with 19 bases between. CDR3 residues: CASSLYGSGSRSGYTF. In DNA, the CDR3 is TGTGCCAGCAGTTTATATGGTTCGGGCTCGCGTAGTGGCTACACCTTC.

The chain's CDR3 is CASSSRGELFF. The CDR3, as DNA: TGCGCCAGCAGCTCTCGCGGGGAGCTGTTTTTT. The chain uses TRBV4-1 and TRBJ2-2; D is unclear. Per germline, CDR1 MGHRA and CDR2 YSYEKL. Trimming took off 5 bases at V and 7 bases at J, with 5 bases between the two ends. There are 11 residues in the CDR3.